This T cell receptor beta chain was retrieved from a study of blood T cell repertoires in COVID-19. The assay was immunoSEQ multiplex PCR, and TCRdb's table has in-frame clones only and misses some. The table records 290,000 or so clones, around 83% of them present only once. The length of the CDR3 is 15 residues. The germline CDR1 and CDR2 sequences are GTSNPN and SVGIG (reference sequence). V lost 3 bases and J lost 6; bases outside the gene matches: 13. This clone has a handful of counts. Specimen: PBMCs or T cells enriched from blood (not recorded which). The origin of this receptor is a man in his forties who had been exposed to COVID-19. The gene calls are TRBV30 and TRBJ1-1; TRBD1 matches 7 bases. The CDR3 bases are TGTGCCTGGAGGGATTACAGGGGAGTAATATCTGAAGCTTTCTTT. Encoded protein: CAWRDYRGVISEAFF. The variable domain in full, completed from reference TRBV30 and TRBJ1-1, reads SQTIHQWPATLVQPVGSPLSLECTVEGTSNPNLYWYRQAAGRGLQLLFYSVGIGQISSEVPQNLSASRPQDRQFILSSKKLLLSDSGFYLCAWRDYRGVISEAFFGQGTRLTVV.